Detailed here is one T cell receptor (beta chain). This clone came up a few times. The target of this receptor is not known. Base-call qualities are not available, and no considerably larger clone is one nucleotide away. The entry originates in a study of cytomegalovirus exposure and HLA in healthy donors (dated by TCRdb to 2015 to 2018). About the study as a whole: A later analysis indicated that the roughly 120 validation repertoires were generated on the platform also employed for the 700 or so repertoires of the first cohort. The study was designed to test whether signatures of past pathogen exposure could be identified by cataloging public T cell receptors. Besides the first cohort of roughly 660 subjects, a separate validation cohort made up of 120 or so different subjects was used. To predict cytomegalovirus infection status, the study brought together high-throughput TCR immunosequencing, statistical association of individual TCRs with disease status, and machine learning.

The donors were included in the validation cohort of approximately 130 subjects, a group kept apart from the approximately 690-subject first cohort. As encoded in the germline V gene, CDR1 is SGHRS while CDR2 is YFSETQ. At the junction V is shortened by 0 bases and J by 4 bases, with 4 bases in between. Inclusive of the bounding cysteine and phenylalanine, the CDR3 is 12 residues long. The read is trimmed to its CDR3 DNA, 36 bases read in frame from base 1. To prepare the library, the immunoSEQ multiplex PCR assay was applied. The paper's processing steps were these. A statistical classification framework was developed to diagnose cytomegalovirus status using the catalog of TCR beta chain sequences. In TCRdb, the immuneACCESS table is reduced to in-frame sequences with V and J assigned. These tables do not hold every clone; where another copy was compared, an unresolved V gene accounts for under half, and the others remain unexplained. V and J calls and clone size follow that table, whereas D and trimming were derived from the DNA. This sample lists about 280,000 clones; 88% were detected once. The ten largest clones represent around 0.92% of the sample.

General conclusions and limits of the study: Most TCR sequences were seen in very few donors, while some public TCRs were found in many individuals. Of the cluster scores, roughly 95% were above 0 in a later analysis, which found that TCRs clustered in the first cohort also tended to co-occur in the approximately 130 validation repertoires. Three of the identified cytomegalovirus-associated TCR beta chains were confirmed in vitro to be specific for cytomegalovirus antigens. The validation cohort had no HLA typing available for a later analysis, so co-occurrence within that cohort was assessed over all 130 or so repertoires. Cytomegalovirus status was reported to be diagnosed by the classifier with high specificity and sensitivity in both the original and validation cohorts. The authors suggested that the approach could potentially be generalized to other disease states and immunological phenotypes. In the study, around 150 TCR beta chains were listed as associated with cytomegalovirus.

The source material was PBMCs. The chain was built from TRBV5-1 and TRBJ1-2; no confident D gene assignment can be made. The TCR comes from a young woman in good health and CMV-seronegative. Here is the DNA: TGCGCCAGCAGCTTGGCCAGCTATGGCTACACCTTC. This sequence encodes CASSLASYGYTF.